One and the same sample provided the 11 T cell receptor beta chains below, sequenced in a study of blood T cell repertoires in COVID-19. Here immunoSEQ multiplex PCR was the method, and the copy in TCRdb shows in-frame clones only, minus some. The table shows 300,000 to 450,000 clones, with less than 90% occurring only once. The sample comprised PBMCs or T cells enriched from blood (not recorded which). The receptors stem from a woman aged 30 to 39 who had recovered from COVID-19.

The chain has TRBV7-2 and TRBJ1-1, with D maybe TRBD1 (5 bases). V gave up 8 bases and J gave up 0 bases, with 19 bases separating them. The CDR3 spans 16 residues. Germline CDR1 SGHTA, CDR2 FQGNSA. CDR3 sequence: CASLVQGTVMNTEAFF. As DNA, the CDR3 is TGTGCCAGCCTTGTGCAGGGTACCGTCATGAACACTGAAGCTTTCTTT.

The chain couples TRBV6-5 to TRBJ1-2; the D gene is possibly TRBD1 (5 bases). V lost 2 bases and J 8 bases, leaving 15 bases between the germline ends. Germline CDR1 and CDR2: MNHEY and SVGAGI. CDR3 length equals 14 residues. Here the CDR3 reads CASSYVRVHEGYTF. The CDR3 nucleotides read TGTGCCAGCAGTTACGTCAGGGTTCATGAAGGCTACACCTTC.

This chain's CDR3 is CASSTGGLRNEKLFF. The CDR3 DNA reads as TGTGCCAGCAGCACAGGGGGCCTCCGGAATGAAAAACTGTTTTTT. The chain combines TRBV11-1 with TRBJ1-4, with 9 bases fitting TRBD1. Trimming removed 5 bases from V and 5 bases from J; junction bases left unmatched: 6. Germline CDR1 reads SGHAT; CDR2 reads FQDESV (reference sequence). There are 15 residues in the CDR3. The whole variable domain, filled in from reference TRBV11-1 and TRBJ1-4, reads EAEVAQSPRYKITEKSQAVAFWCDPISGHATLYWYRQILGQGPELLVQFQDESVVDDSQLPKDRFSAERLKGVDSTLKIQPAELGDSAMYLCASSTGGLRNEKLFFGSGTQLSVL.

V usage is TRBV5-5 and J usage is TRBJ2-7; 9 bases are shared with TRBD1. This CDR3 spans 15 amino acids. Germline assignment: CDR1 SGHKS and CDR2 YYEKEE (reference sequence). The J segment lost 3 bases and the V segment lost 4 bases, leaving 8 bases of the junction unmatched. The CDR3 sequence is CASSPGRTGDYEQYF. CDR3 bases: TGTGCCAGCAGCCCTGGGCGGACAGGGGACTACGAGCAGTACTTC.

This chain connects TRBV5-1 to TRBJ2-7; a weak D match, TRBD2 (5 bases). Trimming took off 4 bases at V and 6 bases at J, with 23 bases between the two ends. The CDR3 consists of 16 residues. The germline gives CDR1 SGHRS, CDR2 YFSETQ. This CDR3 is CASSPGLEASMGEQYF. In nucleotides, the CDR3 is TGCGCCAGCAGCCCTGGCCTGGAGGCCTCTATGGGCGAGCAGTACTTC.

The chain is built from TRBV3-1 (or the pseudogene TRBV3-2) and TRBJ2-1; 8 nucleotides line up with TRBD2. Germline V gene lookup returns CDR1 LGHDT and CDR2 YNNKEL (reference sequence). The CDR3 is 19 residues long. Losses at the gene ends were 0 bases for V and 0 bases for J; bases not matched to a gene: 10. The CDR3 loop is CASSQDLLGGGNSYNEQFF. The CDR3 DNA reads TGTGCCAGCAGCCAAGATCTGTTGGGCGGGGGGAACTCCTACAATGAGCAGTTCTTC.

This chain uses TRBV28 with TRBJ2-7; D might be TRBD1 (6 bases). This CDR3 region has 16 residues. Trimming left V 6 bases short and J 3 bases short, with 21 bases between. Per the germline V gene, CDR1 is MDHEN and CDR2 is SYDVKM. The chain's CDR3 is CASSPAGTLNNYEQYF. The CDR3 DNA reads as TGTGCCAGCAGCCCAGCAGGGACACTGAATAACTACGAGCAGTACTTC.

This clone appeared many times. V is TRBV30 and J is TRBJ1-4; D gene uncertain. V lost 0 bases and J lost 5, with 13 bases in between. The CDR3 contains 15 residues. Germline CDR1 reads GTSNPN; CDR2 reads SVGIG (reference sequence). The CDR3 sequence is CAWSVLSSLNEKLFF. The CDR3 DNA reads TGTGCCTGGAGTGTACTATCCTCCCTAAATGAAAAACTGTTTTTT. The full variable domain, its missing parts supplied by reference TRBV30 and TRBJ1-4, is SQTIHQWPATLVQPVGSPLSLECTVEGTSNPNLYWYRQAAGRGLQLLFYSVGIGQISSEVPQNLSASRPQDRQFILSSKKLLLSDSGFYLCAWSVLSSLNEKLFFGSGTQLSVL.

CDR3 protein: CASSRGLAGGLREQFF. The CDR3 region has the DNA TGTGCCAGCAGCAGGGGACTAGCGGGGGGGCTGCGTGAGCAGTTCTTC. The rearrangement links TRBV3-1 (or the pseudogene TRBV3-2) to TRBJ2-1; the match to TRBD2 covers 16 bases. Germline V gives CDR1 LGHDT, CDR2 YNNKEL (reference sequence). CDR3 length equals 16 residues. V was clipped by 5 bases and J by 9 bases; unmatched bases: 7.

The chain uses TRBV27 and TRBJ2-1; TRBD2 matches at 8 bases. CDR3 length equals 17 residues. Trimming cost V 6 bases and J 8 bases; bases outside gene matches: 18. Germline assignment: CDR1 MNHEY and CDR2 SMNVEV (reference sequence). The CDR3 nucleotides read TGTGCCAGCAGCACATTCGGCACACTAGCGGCCTGGGATGAGCAGTTCTTC. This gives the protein CASSTFGTLAAWDEQFF.

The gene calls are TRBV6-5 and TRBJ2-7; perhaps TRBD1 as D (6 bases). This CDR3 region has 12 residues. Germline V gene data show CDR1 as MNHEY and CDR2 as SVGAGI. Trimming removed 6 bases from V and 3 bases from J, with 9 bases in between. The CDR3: CASRPTGYEQYF. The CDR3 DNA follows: TGTGCCAGCAGACCGACAGGCTACGAGCAGTACTTC.